These 26 T cell receptor beta chains were all obtained from the same sample, sequenced in a study of blood T cell repertoires in COVID-19. Sequencing was performed with immunoSEQ multiplex PCR; in TCRdb, only in-frame clones are kept and a portion is missing. Of around 26,000 clones listed, around nine tenths are singletons. Specimen: peripheral blood. These receptors originate from a man between 65 and 79 years old with active COVID-19.

The genes are TRBV29-1 and TRBJ2-1, with D possibly being TRBD2 (5 bases). V was trimmed by 6 bases and J by 2 bases, leaving 20 bases between them. Germline V gene lookup returns CDR1 SQVTM and CDR2 ANQGSEA. This CDR3 is 16 amino acids long. DNA of the CDR3: TGCAGCGTCCCGGAGGAGACAAGGGCGGCCTACAATGAGCAGTTCTTC. It is translated as CSVPEETRAAYNEQFF.

The CDR3 protein is CASGLVTGASYGYTF. CDR3 bases: TGTGCTAGTGGTTTGGTCACAGGGGCGTCCTATGGCTACACCTTC. The rearrangement uses TRBV12-5 and TRBJ1-2; 7 positions match TRBD1. This CDR3 region has 15 residues. Germline values: CDR1 LGHNT, CDR2 FRNRAP. Trimming at V came to 0 bases and at J to 4 bases, leaving 5 bases not matched to a gene.

V and J are TRBV19 and TRBJ1-2; 7 positions match TRBD1. This CDR3 contains 14 residues. Germline lookup yields CDR1 LNHDA and CDR2 SQIVND (reference sequence). V was clipped by 8 bases and J by 6 bases; unmatched bases: 12. CDR3 nucleotide sequence: TGTGCCAGTGGGGGACAGCCGAGGTCCCATGGCTACACCTTC. As protein: CASGGQPRSHGYTF.

This chain uses TRBV6-5 with TRBJ1-1; no definite D call. Trimming took 7 bases from V and 5 from J, leaving 14 bases between them. The CDR3 extends over 13 amino acids. CDR1 and CDR2 (germline): MNHEY, SVGAGI. CDR3 residues: CASTVDPGTEAFF. For the CDR3, the DNA is TGTGCCAGCACGGTCGACCCGGGGACTGAAGCTTTCTTT.

The rearrangement joins TRBV30 to TRBJ1-5; a weak D match, TRBD1 (6 bases). Germline V gene data show CDR1 as GTSNPN and CDR2 as SVGIG (reference sequence). With 0 bases removed from V and 5 bases from J, the gap between germline ends came to 14 bases. The CDR3 contains 15 residues. The CDR3 DNA follows: TGTGCCTGGAGTGTAGGGGGTCTTATCCATCAGCCCCAGCATTTT. Protein sequence: CAWSVGGLIHQPQHF.

This clone was detected only once. Here the CDR3 DNA reads TGTGCCAGCAGGGCCGGGACAGGGCTAACTGAAGCTTTCTTT. Protein: CASRAGTGLTEAFF. The chain joins TRBV6-5 to TRBJ1-1; 9 bases line up with TRBD1. The CDR3 has 14 residues. Germline assignment: CDR1 MNHEY and CDR2 SVGAGI. The junction had 7 bases not matched to a gene; V was cut back by 6 bases and J by 5 bases.

The CDR3 bases are TGCGCCAGCAGCTTTAGAAGCGGGGGGCCCTACAATGAGCAGTTCTTC. Protein product: CASSFRSGGPYNEQFF. The gene calls are TRBV4-1 and TRBJ2-1; 9 bases are shared with TRBD2. Germline lookup yields CDR1 MGHRA and CDR2 YSYEKL. The V segment lost 5 bases and the J segment 2 bases; nucleotides outside the gene matches: 7. The CDR3 runs 16 residues.

The V gene is TRBV4-1, the J gene TRBJ1-1; the D is unclear. The germline V gene encodes CDR1 MGHRA and CDR2 YSYEKL. V lost 0 bases and J lost 11, with 10 bases in between. This CDR3 contains 12 residues. Here the CDR3 DNA reads TGCGCCAGCAGCCAAGACAGCGGGGAGGCTTTCTTT. It encodes CASSQDSGEAFF.

This chain connects TRBV15 to TRBJ2-5, with TRBD2 as a possible D gene (6 bases). The V end was cut by 5 bases, the J end by 5 bases, with 12 bases between. The CDR3 runs 13 residues. The germline V gene encodes CDR1 LNHNV and CDR2 YYDKDF (reference sequence). The CDR3 reads CATSGNGGETQYF. The CDR3 nucleotides are TGTGCCACCAGCGGGAATGGGGGGGAGACCCAGTACTTC.

The rearrangement joins TRBV3-1 (or the pseudogene TRBV3-2) to TRBJ2-7, with 7 bases fitting TRBD2. V trimming: 4 bases; J trimming: 0 bases; junction bases outside the gene matches: 6. The V gene's germline CDR1 is LGHDT and CDR2 YNNKEL (reference sequence). The CDR3 is 15 amino acids. The CDR3 DNA is TGTGCCAGCAGCCCTTCGGGGGGTCCCTCCTACGAGCAGTACTTC. Translated, it gives CASSPSGGPSYEQYF.

The V gene is TRBV7-2, the J gene TRBJ2-5, with 7 bases matching TRBD2. The germline V gene encodes CDR1 SGHTA and CDR2 FQGNSA. The J segment lost 5 bases and the V segment lost 5 bases, leaving 11 bases of the junction unmatched. The CDR3 loop spans 15 amino acids. As DNA, the CDR3 is TGTGCCAGCAGCGTGAGCGGGGCCTTCCGGGAGACCCAGTACTTC. It yields the protein CASSVSGAFRETQYF.

The V and J genes are TRBV7-9 and TRBJ1-1; 7 bases are a match to TRBD1. V lost 1 base, J lost 7 bases, and 3 bases stayed unmatched. The CDR3 length is 13 residues. Per germline, CDR1 SEHNR and CDR2 FQNEAQ (reference sequence). The CDR3 DNA is TGTGCCAGCAGCTTAGGGACAGGTCGTGAAGCTTTCTTT. Translated: CASSLGTGREAFF.

The chain couples TRBV9 to TRBJ1-4, with TRBD1 matching over 10 bases. The junction had 7 bases not matched to a gene; V was cut back by 3 bases and J by 8 bases. Germline CDR1 SGDLS, CDR2 YYNGEE. The CDR3 loop spans 15 amino acids. The CDR3 region has the DNA TGTGCCAGCAGCGCGGACGGGACAGGGGAAGAAAAACTGTTTTTT. Translating gives CASSADGTGEEKLFF.

This rearrangement joins TRBV10-3 to TRBJ1-6, with a weak D call TRBD1 (5 bases). This CDR3 spans 14 amino acids. Germline V gene sequence: CDR1 ENHRY, CDR2 SYGVKD. V was cut by 3 bases and J by 9 bases, with 12 bases left in between. In DNA form, the CDR3 reads TGTGCCATCAGTGACGGACATCTAACTTCACCCCTCCACTTT. Translated, it gives CAISDGHLTSPLHF.

This chain links TRBV14 with TRBJ1-1; no reliable D call. With 4 bases removed from V and 6 bases from J, the gap between germline ends came to 12 bases. CDR1 and CDR2 (germline): SGHDN, FVKESK. The CDR3 has 13 amino acids. The CDR3 sequence: CASSPFPQAEAFF. In DNA, the CDR3 is TGTGCCAGCAGCCCATTTCCCCAGGCTGAAGCTTTCTTT.

This clone was seen just once. The DNA of the CDR3 is TGTGCCAGCAGCCTAACCCCCGGGACTAGCAGTGAGCAGTTCTTC. Translation gives CASSLTPGTSSEQFF. The chain has TRBV6-2 or TRBV6-3 and TRBJ2-1; 9 nucleotides align to TRBD2. The V and J ends lost 6 bases and 9 bases, in that order; junction bases with no gene match: 12. Germline CDR1 MNHEY, CDR2 SVGEGT. CDR3 length equals 15 residues.

CDR3 DNA: TGTGCCAGCTCACCTACTCTCATGCCCGGGGACATTCAGTACTTC. Its protein product is CASSPTLMPGDIQYF. The chain joins TRBV18 to TRBJ2-4; D is possibly TRBD2 (5 bases). The CDR3 contains 15 residues. Between the trimmed V and J ends, which lost 3 bases and 8 bases, there was a span of 17 bases. The germline CDR1 and CDR2 sequences are KGHSH and LQKENI.

This rearrangement joins TRBV9 to TRBJ2-3, with 7 positions matching TRBD2. Germline V gene sequence: CDR1 SGDLS, CDR2 YYNGEE. The CDR3 spans 15 residues. V lost 0 bases, J lost 5 bases, and 6 bases stayed unmatched. The CDR3 here is CASSVDPSGKDTQYF. DNA of the CDR3: TGTGCCAGCAGCGTAGATCCTAGCGGCAAAGATACGCAGTATTTT.

The V and J genes are TRBV9 and TRBJ2-7, with TRBD1 identical over 7 bases. Germline values: CDR1 SGDLS, CDR2 YYNGEE. The CDR3 runs to 13 residues. Trimming cost V 4 bases and J 4 bases; bases outside gene matches: 5. CDR3 bases: TGTGCCAGCAGCCCCGGGACAGAGTACGAGCAGTACTTC. Its protein is CASSPGTEYEQYF.

This sequence joins TRBV28 and TRBJ2-2; 11 positions match TRBD2. Germline CDR1 reads MDHEN; CDR2 reads SYDVKM. J was trimmed by 3 bases and V by 0 bases; bases with no gene match: 18. The CDR3 contains 22 residues. CDR3 sequence: CASSLWRSKGLAGGPDTGELFF. CDR3 nucleotide sequence: TGTGCCAGCAGTTTATGGCGGTCCAAGGGGCTAGCGGGGGGCCCGGACACCGGGGAGCTGTTTTTT.

This sequence joins TRBV9 and TRBJ1-2; 7 bases agree with TRBD1. V lost 4 bases to trimming and J lost 1 base; unmatched junction nucleotides: 7. The CDR3 length is 15 residues. Germline V gene lookup returns CDR1 SGDLS and CDR2 YYNGEE. The CDR3 here is CASSPTGDRNYGYTF. The DNA for the CDR3 is TGTGCCAGCAGCCCCACAGGGGACCGTAACTATGGCTACACCTTC.

The chain couples TRBV29-1 to TRBJ2-2; TRBD1 agrees at 12 bases. V lost 3 bases, J lost 7 bases, and 9 bases stayed unmatched. The germline V gene has CDR1 SQVTM and CDR2 ANQGSEA. This CDR3 has 16 residues. CDR3 amino acids: CSVEGTGGAGRGELFF. The CDR3 coding sequence is TGCAGCGTTGAGGGGACAGGGGGCGCGGGTCGCGGGGAGCTGTTTTTT.

The chain employs TRBV5-8 and TRBJ1-5, with a possible D match to TRBD1 (6 bases). Deletions cut 4 bases from V and 4 bases from J, with 15 bases between. Germline CDR1 and CDR2: SGHTS and YDEGEE. The length of the CDR3 is 15 residues. The CDR3 DNA reads TGTGCCAGCAGCCCGAGGGGACACCTAAATCAGCCCCAGCATTTT. Residues: CASSPRGHLNQPQHF.

The count of this clone is one. The CDR3 region is CASSLVGWDGYTF. The DNA for the CDR3 is TGTGCCAGCAGCTTAGTGGGCTGGGATGGCTACACCTTC. This chain joins TRBV7-8 and TRBJ1-2; no clear D. Trimming cost V 1 base and J 6 bases, with 9 bases left between them. This CDR3 is 13 amino acids long. Germline CDR1 SGHVS, CDR2 FQNEAQ.

In its sample, this clone was seen once. The gene calls are TRBV27 and TRBJ1-6; D is uncertain. The germline CDR1 and CDR2 sequences are MNHEY and SMNVEV (reference sequence). The length of the CDR3 is 13 residues. V was clipped by 5 bases and J by 7 bases, with 9 bases between them. CDR3: CASSELLNSPLHF. CDR3 bases: TGTGCCAGCAGTGAGCTACTCAATTCACCCCTCCACTTT.

The rearrangement uses TRBV6-6 and TRBJ1-1, with 8 bases aligning to TRBD1. This CDR3 has 17 residues. V lost 5 bases, J lost 2 bases, and 13 bases stayed unmatched. Germline loops: CDR1 MNHNY, CDR2 SVGAGI (reference sequence). CDR3 in DNA: TGTGCCAGCAGTCACAGGGGGGGACAAAGACGAAACACTGAAGCTTTCTTT. It encodes CASSHRGGQRRNTEAFF.